This T cell receptor beta chain was observed in a study of blood T cell repertoires in COVID-19. Libraries were prepared by immunoSEQ multiplex PCR; TCRdb keeps only in-frame clonotypes and omits some of them. Of approximately 220,000 clones in the sample, 75% to 90% were seen once. V trimming: 5 bases; J trimming: 4 bases; junction bases outside the gene matches: 2. CDR1 ENHRY and CDR2 SYGVKD come from the germline V gene. The CDR3 length is 12 residues. The sequenced sample was PBMCs or T cells enriched from blood (not recorded which). The source is a woman between 25 and 40 years old who had been exposed to COVID-19. The chain links TRBV10-3 to TRBJ2-7; 7 nucleotides match TRBD1. Here the CDR3 reads CAISLTGYEQYF. CDR3 nucleotides: TGTGCCATCAGTCTGACAGGGTACGAGCAGTACTTC.